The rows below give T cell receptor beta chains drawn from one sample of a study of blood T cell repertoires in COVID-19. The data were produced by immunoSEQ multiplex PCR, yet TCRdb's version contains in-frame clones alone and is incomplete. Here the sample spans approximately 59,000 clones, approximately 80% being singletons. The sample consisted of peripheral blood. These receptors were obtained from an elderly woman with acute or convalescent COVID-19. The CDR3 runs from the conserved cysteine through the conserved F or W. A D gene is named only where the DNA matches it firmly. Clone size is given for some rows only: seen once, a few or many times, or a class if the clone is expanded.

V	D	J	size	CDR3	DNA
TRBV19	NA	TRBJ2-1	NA	CASSEPRVRGNEQFF	TGTGCCAGTAGTGAGCCTCGGGTCAGGGGCAATGAGCAGTTCTTC
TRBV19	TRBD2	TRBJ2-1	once	CASIIRAGGSYNEQFF	TGTGCCAGTATTATTAGAGCGGGGGGCTCCTACAATGAGCAGTTCTTC
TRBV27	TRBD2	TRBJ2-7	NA	CARGLAVYEQYF	TGTGCCAGGGGACTAGCGGTATACGAGCAGTACTTC
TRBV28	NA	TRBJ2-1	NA	CASSPLIPPHEQFF	TGTGCCAGCAGCCCCCTAATCCCCCCCCATGAGCAGTTCTTC
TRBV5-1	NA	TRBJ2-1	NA	CASSLWGNLASSYNEQFF	TGCGCCAGCAGCTTGTGGGGGAACCTAGCGAGCTCCTACAATGAGCAGTTCTTC
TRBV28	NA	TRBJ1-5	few	CASRPPPRDRGQPQHF	TGTGCCAGCAGACCCCCCCCTAGGGATAGAGGGCAGCCCCAGCATTTT
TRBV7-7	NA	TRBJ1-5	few	CASSLGFLGYRDTSNQPQHF	TGTGCTAGCAGCTTAGGATTTCTGGGCTACAGGGACACTAGCAATCAGCCCCAGCATTTT
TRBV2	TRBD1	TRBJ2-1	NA	CASSDGTGRDEQFF	TGTGCCAGCAGTGATGGGACAGGACGGGATGAGCAGTTCTTC
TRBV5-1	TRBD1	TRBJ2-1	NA	CASSPGATGGSYEQFF	TGCGCCAGCAGCCCCGGGGCGACAGGGGGTTCCTATGAGCAGTTCTTC
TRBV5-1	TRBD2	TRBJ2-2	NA	CASSRGGTGELFF	TGCGCCAGCAGCCGCGGGGGGACCGGGGAGCTGTTTTTT
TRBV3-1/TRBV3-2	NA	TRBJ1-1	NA	CASSQSTRVFF	TGTGCCAGCAGCCAATCAACTAGGGTATTCTTT
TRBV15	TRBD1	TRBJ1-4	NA	CATSEYLSQTGGEKLFF	TGTGCCACCAGCGAATATCTGAGCCAGACAGGGGGTGAAAAACTGTTTTTT
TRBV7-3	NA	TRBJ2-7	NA	CASSLFPPSQGPSYEQYF	TGTGCCAGCAGCTTATTCCCCCCATCCCAGGGGCCCTCCTACGAGCAGTACTTC
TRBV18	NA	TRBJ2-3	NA	CASSTLSDTQYF	TGTGCCAGCTCAACTTTGTCTGATACGCAGTATTTT
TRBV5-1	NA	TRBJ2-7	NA	CASSLEGRQAEQYF	TGCGCCAGCAGCTTGGAGGGGAGACAGGCCGAGCAGTACTTC
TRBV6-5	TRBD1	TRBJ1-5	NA	CASSRDRGGNQPQHF	TGTGCCAGCAGCCGCGACAGGGGGGGCAATCAGCCCCAGCATTTT
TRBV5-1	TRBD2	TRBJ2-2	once	CASSLALAGGPLNTGELFF	TGCGCCAGCAGCTTGGCGCTAGCGGGGGGGCCTCTAAACACCGGGGAGCTGTTTTTT
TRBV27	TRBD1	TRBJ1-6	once	CASSSPGQSNSPLHF	TGTGCCAGCAGTTCGCCGGGACAGAGTAATTCACCCCTCCACTTT
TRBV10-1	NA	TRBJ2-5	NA	CASSEGAGTAEETQYF	TGCGCCAGCAGTGAGGGTGCGGGAACAGCCGAAGAGACCCAGTACTTC
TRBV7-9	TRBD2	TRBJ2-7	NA	CASSFVAGAYEQYF	TGTGCCAGCAGCTTTGTAGCGGGAGCCTACGAGCAGTACTTC
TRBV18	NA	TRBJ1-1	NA	CASSPVGQTNTEAFF	TGTGCCAGCTCACCTGTTGGGCAGACGAACACTGAAGCTTTCTTT
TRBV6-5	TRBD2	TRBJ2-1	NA	CASSLNLAGVSEQFF	TGTGCCAGCAGCCTGAACCTAGCGGGAGTTAGTGAGCAGTTCTTC
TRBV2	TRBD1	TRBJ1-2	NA	CASSVTGEDYGYTF	TGTGCCAGCAGCGTGACAGGGGAGGACTATGGCTACACCTTC
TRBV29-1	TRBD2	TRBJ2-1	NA	CSVVKAGAEYNEQFF	TGCAGCGTTGTCAAGGCGGGAGCGGAGTACAATGAGCAGTTCTTC
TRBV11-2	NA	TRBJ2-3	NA	CASSSPGGLSDTQYF	TGTGCCAGCAGCTCTCCCGGGGGACTGTCGGATACGCAGTATTTT
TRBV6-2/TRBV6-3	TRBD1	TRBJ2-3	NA	CASSWDRAEVGTDTQYF	TGTGCCAGCAGTTGGGACAGGGCCGAGGTGGGGACAGATACGCAGTATTTT
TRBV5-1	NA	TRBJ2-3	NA	CASSPLRGSDTQYF	TGCGCCAGCAGCCCCCTAAGGGGCTCAGATACGCAGTATTTT
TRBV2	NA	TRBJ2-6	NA	CASSDLELRANVLTF	TGTGCCAGCAGTGATTTGGAGCTGAGGGCCAACGTCCTGACTTTC
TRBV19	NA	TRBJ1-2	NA	CASSPGAYYGYTF	TGTGCCAGTAGCCCAGGGGCGTACTATGGCTACACCTTC
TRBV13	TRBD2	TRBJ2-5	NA	CASSLKTSGGETQYF	TGTGCCAGCAGCTTAAAAACTAGCGGAGGAGAGACCCAGTACTTC
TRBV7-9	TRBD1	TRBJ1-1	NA	CASSSQGPLRNTEAFF	TGTGCCAGCAGCTCACAGGGGCCCTTACGAAACACTGAAGCTTTCTTT
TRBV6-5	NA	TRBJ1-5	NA	CASSSQTGLNQPQHF	TGTGCCAGCAGTTCCCAGACAGGTCTCAATCAGCCCCAGCATTTT
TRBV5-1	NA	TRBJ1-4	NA	CASSQSRGDEKLFF	TGCGCCAGCAGCCAATCCAGGGGAGATGAAAAACTGTTTTTT
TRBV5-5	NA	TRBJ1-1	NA	CASSLDGRGTEAFF	TGTGCCAGCAGCTTGGATGGCAGGGGCACTGAAGCTTTCTTT
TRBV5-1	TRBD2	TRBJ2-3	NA	CASSGLAINTDTQYF	TGCGCCAGCAGCGGACTAGCGATAAACACAGATACGCAGTATTTT
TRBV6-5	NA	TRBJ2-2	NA	CASRFGGTGELFF	TGTGCCAGCCGGTTCGGGGGCACCGGGGAGCTGTTTTTT